This T cell receptor beta chain is drawn from a study of patients and donors after allogeneic stem cell transplantation. This clonotype has ten or more counts. Trimming took off 0 bases at V and 5 bases at J, with 14 bases between the two ends. This CDR3 is 14 amino acids long. CDR1 is DFQATT, CDR2 SNEGSKA, per germline (reference sequence). TCRdb used MiXCR to reprocess the RT-PCR reads, holding one entry per CDR3 protein. The top ten clones hold approximately 10% of a sample with approximately 200,000 distinct CDR3 sequences, less than 15% of them seen once. J is TRBJ2-7 and V is TRBV20-1; D might be TRBD1 (5 bases). The clonotype originates from a human donor who was either an allogeneic HSCT recipient or a stem cell or donor lymphocyte infusion donor (not recorded which). It is not recorded whose cells these are; they may come from a transplant donor. The sequencing input was blood, either unsorted or a sorted T cell fraction (not recorded which). CDR3 loop: CSARDFGRANEQYF. CDR3 nucleotides: TGCAGTGCTAGAGATTTTGGCAGGGCCAACGAGCAGTACTTC.